This T cell receptor beta chain was sequenced during a study of Ad26.COV2.S vaccination and SARS-CoV-2 variants. About the research overall: Intramuscular Ad26.COV2.S at 5x10^10 or 1x10^11 viral particles.

About this clone itself: Its specificity is not known.

Specified treatment: 15 to 20 received Ad26.COV2.S at low or high dose, single or two shots; about 5 received placebo; per-sample allocation not given. Samples were taken on day 63 after the first vaccine or placebo injection. An Ad26 vector was used to express Wuhan-strain SARS-CoV-2 spike as the vaccine. Study findings and constraints: Vaccine recipients posted higher spike-specific TCR breadth than their placebo counterparts. Similar non-spike TCR breadth was observed in recipients of vaccine and of placebo.

After removal of 8 bases from V and 4 bases from J, the junction contained 5 bases not matched to a gene. Germline V gives CDR1 MNHEY, CDR2 SVGAGI. The CDR3 sequence is 13 residues long. Some clones are missing from TCRdb's copy, which holds only in-frame ones; the method was immunoSEQ multiplex PCR. This sample yields about 400,000 clones, of which approximately 83% are seen a single time; around 7.3% belongs to the top ten. Specimen: peripheral blood, collected in a trial of Ad26.COV2.S vaccine versus placebo. This chain joins TRBV6-5 and TRBJ1-5; the match to TRBD1 covers 7 bases. This TCR was recovered from a person between 18 and 60 years old who received the Ad26.COV2.S COVID-19 vaccine or a placebo. As DNA, the CDR3 is TGTGCCAGCGGCATCAGGGGGAATCAGCCCCAGCATTTT. Amino acids: CASGIRGNQPQHF.